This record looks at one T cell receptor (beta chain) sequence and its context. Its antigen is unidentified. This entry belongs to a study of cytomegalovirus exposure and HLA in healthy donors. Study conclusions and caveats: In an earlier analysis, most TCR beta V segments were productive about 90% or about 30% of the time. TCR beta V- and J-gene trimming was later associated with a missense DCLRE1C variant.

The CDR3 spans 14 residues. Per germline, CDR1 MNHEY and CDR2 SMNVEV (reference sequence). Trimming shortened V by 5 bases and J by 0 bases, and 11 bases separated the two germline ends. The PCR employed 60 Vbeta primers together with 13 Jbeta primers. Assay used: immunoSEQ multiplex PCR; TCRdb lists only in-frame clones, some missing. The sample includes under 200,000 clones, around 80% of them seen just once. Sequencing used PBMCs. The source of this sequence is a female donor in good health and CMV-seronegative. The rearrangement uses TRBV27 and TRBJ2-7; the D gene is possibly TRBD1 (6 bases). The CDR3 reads CASSLPGASYEQYF. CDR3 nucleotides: TGTGCCAGCAGTCTTCCAGGGGCCTCCTACGAGCAGTACTTC.